Below, one T cell receptor (beta chain) is given with its context. The data originate from a study of control samples from healthy donors and cancer patients. Generated by immunoSEQ multiplex PCR, the TCRdb table keeps only in-frame clones and is missing some. The sample contains approximately 110,000 clones, about 83% of which appear only once. Trimming left V 4 bases short and J 10 bases short, with 13 bases between. The CDR3 covers 12 residues. Germline values: CDR1 KGHSH, CDR2 LQKENI. The sample was blood. The genes are TRBV18 and TRBJ1-2; maybe TRBD1 (5 bases). The clonotype originates from a woman aged 45 to 65 in good health. The CDR3 nucleotides read TGTGCCAGCTCACGGGGCACAGGACACTACACCTTC. Encoded protein: CASSRGTGHYTF.